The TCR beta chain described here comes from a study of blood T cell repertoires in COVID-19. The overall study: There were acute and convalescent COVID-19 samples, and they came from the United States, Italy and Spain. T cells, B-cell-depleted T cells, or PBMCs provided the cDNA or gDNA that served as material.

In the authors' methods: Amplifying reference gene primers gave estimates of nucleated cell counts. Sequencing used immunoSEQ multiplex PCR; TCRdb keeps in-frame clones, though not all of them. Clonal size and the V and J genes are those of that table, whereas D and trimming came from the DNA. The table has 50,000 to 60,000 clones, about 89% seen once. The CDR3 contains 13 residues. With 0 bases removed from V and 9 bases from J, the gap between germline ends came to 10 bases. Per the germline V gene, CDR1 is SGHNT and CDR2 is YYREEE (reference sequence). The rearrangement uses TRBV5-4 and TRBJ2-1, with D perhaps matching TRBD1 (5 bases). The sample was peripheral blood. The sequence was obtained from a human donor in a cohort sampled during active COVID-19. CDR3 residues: CASSLDRRVEQFF. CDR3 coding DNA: TGTGCCAGCAGCTTGGACAGGCGAGTTGAGCAGTTCTTC.